This entry lists 26 T cell receptor beta chains sequenced from one sample in a study of blood T cell repertoires in COVID-19. TCRdb's copy holds only in-frame clones and misses some; the assay was immunoSEQ multiplex PCR. The sample consists of some 150,000 clones, less than 90% of them appearing once. Material for sequencing was peripheral blood. The receptor source for this set is a woman in her 70s with acute or convalescent COVID-19.

The V gene is TRBV7-9, the J gene TRBJ2-3; the D gene is possibly TRBD1 (6 bases). V was cut by 2 bases and J by 0 bases, with 6 bases left in between. The germline CDR1 and CDR2 sequences are SEHNR and FQNEAQ (reference sequence). CDR3 size: 14 residues. Here the CDR3 reads CASSLQGSTDTQYF. The CDR3 DNA reads TGTGCCAGCAGCTTACAGGGGAGCACAGATACGCAGTATTTT.

The rearrangement joins TRBV4-2 to TRBJ1-1; TRBD1 matches at 7 bases. V dropped 0 bases and J dropped 8; count of bases not matched to a gene: 9. Looked up from germline, CDR1 is LGHNA and CDR2 is YNFKEQ. This CDR3 has 15 residues. CDR3 DNA sequence: TGTGCCAGCAGCCAAGATTCGAGGGGGCATATGGAAGCTTTCTTT. Translating gives CASSQDSRGHMEAFF.

V usage is TRBV5-6 and J usage is TRBJ2-2; 12 positions match TRBD1. The CDR3 contains 18 residues. Germline CDR1 SGHDT, CDR2 YYEEEE. The V segment lost 4 bases and the J segment 3 bases; nucleotides outside the gene matches: 10. This chain's CDR3 is CASSQPGQGAPDTGELFF. Written as DNA, the CDR3 is TGTGCCAGCAGCCAACCGGGACAGGGGGCCCCGGACACCGGGGAGCTGTTTTTT.

The chain carries TRBV20-1 and TRBJ2-3, with 7 bases that match TRBD2. Trimming took 3 bases from V and 3 from J; bases not matched to a gene: 6. Germline CDR1 reads DFQATT; CDR2 reads SNEGSKA (reference sequence). The CDR3 covers 14 residues. The CDR3 bases are TGCAGTGCTAGTAAGGGCGGGGGAACAGATACGCAGTATTTT. Amino acids: CSASKGGGTDTQYF.

The table lists this clone with a count of one. The CDR3 nucleotides are TGTGCCACCAGTGACGCCGGGGGAGGCGGTCATGAGCAGTTCTTC. It specifies CATSDAGGGGHEQFF. V gene TRBV24-1 combines with J gene TRBJ2-1, with a possible D match to TRBD2 (6 bases). Germline values: CDR1 KGHDR, CDR2 SFDVKD. The CDR3 extends over 15 amino acids. V was clipped by 4 bases and J by 8 bases, with 17 bases between them.

The gene calls are TRBV6-5 and TRBJ2-2; 9 bases agree with TRBD1. J lost 3 bases, V lost 2 bases, and 4 bases had no gene match. CDR1 is MNHEY, CDR2 SVGAGI, per germline. The CDR3 loop spans 16 amino acids. CDR3 protein: CASSYGTGRDTGELFF. The DNA of the CDR3 is TGTGCCAGCAGTTACGGGACAGGGCGGGACACCGGGGAGCTGTTTTTT.

A word on this clone: Distinct nucleotide sequences in the sample also encode this CDR3. V is TRBV12-3 or TRBV12-4 and J is TRBJ1-2; D perhaps matches TRBD1 (5 bases). The CDR3 runs 13 residues. V lost 3 bases and J lost 2, with 7 bases in between. This CDR3 is CASSLGGNYGYTF. The CDR3 DNA reads TGTGCCAGCAGTTTGGGGGGAAACTATGGCTACACCTTC.

The chain has TRBV9 and TRBJ1-5; D remains unclear. V lost 0 bases and J 7 bases, leaving 14 bases between the germline ends. The CDR3 sequence is 15 residues long. Per germline, CDR1 SGDLS and CDR2 YYNGEE. DNA for the CDR3: TGTGCCAGCAGCGTAGGTATCGGCGGGGAACAGCCCCAGCATTTT. Residues: CASSVGIGGEQPQHF. Full variable domain (missing parts from reference TRBV9 and TRBJ1-5): DSGVTQTPKHLITATGQRVTLRCSPRSGDLSVYWYQQSLDQGLQFLIQYYNGEERAKGNILERFSAQQFPDLHSELNLSSLELGDSALYFCASSVGIGGEQPQHFGDGTRLSIL.

The chain is built from TRBV7-2 and TRBJ1-4; D may be TRBD1 (5 bases). This CDR3 has 15 residues. Between the trimmed V and J ends, which lost 5 bases and 0 bases, there was a span of 10 bases. CDR1 is SGHTA, CDR2 FQGNSA, per germline. CDR3 loop: CASSIGGATNEKLFF. The DNA of the CDR3 is TGTGCCAGCAGCATCGGGGGTGCAACTAATGAAAAACTGTTTTTT.

J is TRBJ1-1 and V is TRBV2; D remains unclear. The V end was cut by 8 bases, the J end by 0 bases, with 16 bases between. Germline CDR1 is SNHLY and CDR2 is FYNNEI. The CDR3 has 15 amino acids. The CDR3 sequence is CASRRSGIMNTEAFF. The CDR3 DNA follows: TGTGCCAGCCGACGATCCGGGATCATGAACACTGAAGCTTTCTTT.

The chain is built from TRBV7-2 and TRBJ1-1; D may be TRBD1 (5 bases). Germline CDR1 SGHTA, CDR2 FQGNSA. The CDR3 has 14 amino acids. V was pared by 4 bases and J by 11 bases, with 20 bases between. This CDR3 is CASSSGGSSRDAFF. CDR3 DNA sequence: TGTGCCAGCAGCTCTGGAGGGTCCTCCCGGGACGCTTTCTTT. Variable domain in full (rest from reference TRBV7-2 and TRBJ1-1): GAGVSQSPSNKVTEKGKDVELRCDPISGHTALYWYRQSLGQGLEFLIYFQGNSAPDKSGLPSDRFSAERTGGSVSTLTIQRTQQEDSAVYLCASSSGGSSRDAFFGQGTRLTVV.

The chain has TRBV7-9 and TRBJ2-7; 9 nucleotides agree with TRBD2. Germline V gives CDR1 SEHNR, CDR2 FQNEAQ (reference sequence). J was trimmed by 2 bases and V by 1 base; bases with no gene match: 0. The CDR3 covers 14 residues. This CDR3 reads CASSLGGGAYEQYV. The CDR3 DNA reads as TGTGCCAGCAGCTTAGGCGGGGGGGCCTACGAGCAGTACGTC.

The chain is built from TRBV24-1 and TRBJ1-4, with 7 bases that match TRBD1. The CDR3 is 15 residues long. Germline values: CDR1 KGHDR, CDR2 SFDVKD. Trimming removed 1 base from V and 6 bases from J; junction bases left unmatched: 4. In nucleotides, the CDR3 is TGTGCCACCAGTGATTTTAGGGGGACAGATGAAAAACTGTTTTTT. Amino acids: CATSDFRGTDEKLFF.

The chain is built from TRBV4-2 and TRBJ1-2, with 7 bases aligning to TRBD1. The CDR3 is made up of 18 amino acids. V shed 1 base, J shed 1 base, and the junction held 12 bases outside the gene matches. The V gene's germline CDR1 is LGHNA and CDR2 YNFKEQ. The CDR3 coding sequence is TGTGCCAGCAGCCAAGGACATCTAAGGGGGACAGATAACTATGGCTACACCTTC. Translation: CASSQGHLRGTDNYGYTF.

The chain joins TRBV3-1 (or the pseudogene TRBV3-2) to TRBJ1-4, with D possibly being TRBD1 (6 bases). The germline V and J ends were trimmed by 6 bases and 5 bases, with 19 bases remaining between them. Germline V gene data show CDR1 as LGHDT and CDR2 as YNNKEL (reference sequence). This CDR3 has 16 amino acids. The CDR3 DNA reads as TGTGCCAGCAGTCTTCACGCAGGGGTCACAAATGAAAAACTGTTTTTT. Translated: CASSLHAGVTNEKLFF.

The chain uses TRBV7-9 and TRBJ1-6; D is possibly TRBD1 (5 bases). V was cut by 8 bases and J by 10 bases, with 15 bases left in between. This CDR3 contains 13 residues. Germline CDR1 reads SEHNR; CDR2 reads FQNEAQ (reference sequence). Here the CDR3 DNA reads TGTGCCAGCGGGCAGGGTAGCGGATCACCCCTCCACTTT. Translation gives CASGQGSGSPLHF.

On this clone: The same CDR3 can be traced to other DNA sequences in this sample. The chain couples TRBV19 to TRBJ1-2; 8 bases align to TRBD1. The CDR3 totals 14 residues. Trimming took 4 bases from V and 3 from J; bases not matched to a gene: 4. CDR1 and CDR2 from the germline V gene are LNHDA and SQIVND (reference sequence). This chain's CDR3 is CASSTPGQDYGYTF. CDR3 in DNA: TGTGCCAGTAGTACACCGGGACAGGACTATGGCTACACCTTC.

The chain has TRBV7-5 and TRBJ2-1; the DNA was not used to check the table's D call, TRBD2. TRBV7-5 counts as a pseudogene. This CDR3 has 18 amino acids. DNA for the CDR3: TGTGCCAGAAGCCCGACCCACCTAACTAGCGGGGGAACCAATGAGCAGTTCTTC. Translation gives CARSPTHLTSGGTNEQFF.

J is TRBJ1-5 and V is TRBV6-5; TRBD1 matches 7 bases. Unmatched junction bases numbered 9, after V lost 7 bases and J lost 6 bases. Looked up from germline, CDR1 is MNHEY and CDR2 is SVGAGI. The CDR3 consists of 14 residues. The DNA of the CDR3 is TGTGCCAGCACTCTTAGGGGACAGTTTCAGCCCCAGCATTTT. As protein: CASTLRGQFQPQHF.

The rearrangement links TRBV2 to TRBJ2-2; possible D gene TRBD1, 5 bases. The V gene's germline CDR1 is SNHLY and CDR2 FYNNEI. Deletions cut 5 bases from V and 1 base from J, with 14 bases between. CDR3 size: 16 residues. CDR3 sequence reads: CASSLGAIRNTGELFF. The DNA for the CDR3 is TGTGCCAGCAGTCTTGGGGCTATAAGGAACACCGGGGAGCTGTTTTTT. Based on the CDR3 plus reference TRBV2 and TRBJ2-2, the full variable domain is EPEVTQTPSHQVTQMGQEVILRCVPISNHLYFYWYRQILGQKVEFLVSFYNNEISEKSEIFDDQFSVERPDGSNFTLKIRSTKLEDSAMYFCASSLGAIRNTGELFFGEGSRLTVL.

This clone was seen only once. The chain couples TRBV4-1 to TRBJ2-1; 9 nucleotides align to TRBD2. The CDR3 contains 17 residues. Unmatched junction bases numbered 12, after V lost 1 base and J lost 8 bases. Per germline, CDR1 MGHRA and CDR2 YSYEKL. The CDR3 here is CASSQAPFLAGLDEQFF. The DNA for the CDR3 is TGCGCCAGCAGCCAAGCCCCCTTCCTAGCGGGGCTCGATGAGCAGTTCTTC.

The chain recombines TRBV7-2 with TRBJ2-1; TRBD2 matches 7 bases. The V segment lost 1 base and the J segment 3 bases; nucleotides outside the gene matches: 9. The CDR3 consists of 17 residues. Germline V lookup: CDR1 SGHTA, CDR2 FQGNSA. CDR3 in DNA: TGTGCCAGCAGCTTAGAGGTGTGGGGGGGGATCTACAATGAGCAGTTCTTC. Translation gives CASSLEVWGGIYNEQFF.

V and J are TRBV6-5 and TRBJ1-4, with TRBD1 as a possible D gene (5 bases). The V gene's germline CDR1 is MNHEY and CDR2 SVGAGI. Trimming took 9 bases from V and 11 from J, leaving 19 bases between them. This CDR3 has 13 residues. CDR3 sequence reads: CASSRGEVWKLFF. CDR3 sequence (DNA): TGTGCCAGTAGTAGGGGTGAGGTGTGGAAACTGTTTTTT.

The genes are TRBV5-6 and TRBJ1-1; D gene ambiguous. V dropped 0 bases and J dropped 1 base, with 4 bases sitting between them. The CDR3 runs to 13 residues. Germline CDR1 SGHDT, CDR2 YYEEEE. CDR3 region: CASSLGGNTEAFF. CDR3 in DNA: TGTGCCAGCAGCTTGGGCGGGAACACTGAAGCTTTCTTT. Supplemented by reference TRBV5-6 and TRBJ1-1, the full variable domain reads DAGVTQSPTHLIKTRGQQVTLRCSPKSGHDTVSWYQQALGQGPQFIFQYYEEEERQRGNFPDRFSGHQFPNYSSELNVNALLLGDSALYLCASSLGGNTEAFFGQGTRLTVV.

This clone was seen a single time. The rearrangement uses TRBV5-1 and TRBJ1-2, with D uncertain. The CDR3 totals 14 residues. The germline V gene has CDR1 SGHRS and CDR2 YFSETQ. V was clipped by 0 bases and J by 2 bases, with 8 bases between them. The CDR3 sequence: CASSLAPGNYGYTF. CDR3 in DNA: TGCGCCAGCAGCTTGGCCCCCGGGAACTATGGCTACACCTTC.

This rearrangement joins TRBV7-2 to TRBJ2-2, with 10 bases that match TRBD2. Losses at the gene ends were 5 bases for V and 4 bases for J; bases not matched to a gene: 7. This CDR3 has 16 amino acids. CDR1 and CDR2 (germline): SGHTA, FQGNSA. CDR3 residues: CASSRSGGAVTGELFF. CDR3 in DNA: TGTGCCAGCAGCAGAAGCGGGGGGGCGGTCACCGGGGAGCTGTTTTTT.